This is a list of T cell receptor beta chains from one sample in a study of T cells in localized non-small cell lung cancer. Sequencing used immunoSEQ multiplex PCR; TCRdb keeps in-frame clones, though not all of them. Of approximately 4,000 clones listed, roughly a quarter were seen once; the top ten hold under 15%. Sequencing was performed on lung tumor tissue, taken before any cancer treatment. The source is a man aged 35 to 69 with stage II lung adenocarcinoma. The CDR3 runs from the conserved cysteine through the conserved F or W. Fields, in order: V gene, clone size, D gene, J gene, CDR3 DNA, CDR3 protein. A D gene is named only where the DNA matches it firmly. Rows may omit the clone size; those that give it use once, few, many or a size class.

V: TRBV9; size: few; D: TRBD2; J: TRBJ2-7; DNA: TGTGCCAGAGAGAATGGGACTAGCGGGGGGCCAGGTTGCGAGCAGTACTTC; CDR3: CARENGTSGGPGCEQYF
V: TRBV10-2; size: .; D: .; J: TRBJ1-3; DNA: TGCGCCAGCAGGGCACGGGACTCTGGAAACACCATATATTTT; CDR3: CASRARDSGNTIYF
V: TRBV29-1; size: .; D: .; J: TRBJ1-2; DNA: TGCAGCGTCGACCGGGGGACCAACTATGGCTACACCTTC; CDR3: CSVDRGTNYGYTF
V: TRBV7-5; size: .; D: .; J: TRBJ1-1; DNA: TGTGCCAGCAGCCAGTCTTTGTCCTTTATGAACACTGAAGCTTTCTTT; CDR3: CASSQSLSFMNTEAFF
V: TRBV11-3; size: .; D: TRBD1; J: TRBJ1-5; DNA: TGTGCCAGCAGCCTTGGACAGGGGGCCTCCACGTCGGGTCAGCCCCAGCATTTT; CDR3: CASSLGQGASTSGQPQHF
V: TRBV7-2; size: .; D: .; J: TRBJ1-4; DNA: TGTGCCAGCCGCGTGAGGGGTGGTGAAAAACTGTTTTTT; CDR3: CASRVRGGEKLFF
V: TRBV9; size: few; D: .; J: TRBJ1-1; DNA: TGTGCCAGCAGGACGGACAGCGGGAGAGCTTTCTTT; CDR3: CASRTDSGRAFF
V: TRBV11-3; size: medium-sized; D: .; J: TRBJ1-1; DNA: TGTGCCAGCAGCTTGGTACTACCGGGGAACACTGAAGCTTTCTTT; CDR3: CASSLVLPGNTEAFF
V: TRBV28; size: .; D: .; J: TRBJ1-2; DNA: TGTGCCAGCAGTAGGCAGAGGAACTATGGCTACACCTTC; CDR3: CASSRQRNYGYTF
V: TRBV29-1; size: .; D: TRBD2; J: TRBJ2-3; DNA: TGCAGCGTTGCTAATCTAGCGGGGGGGCTTGGCACAGATACGCAGTATTTT; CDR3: CSVANLAGGLGTDTQYF
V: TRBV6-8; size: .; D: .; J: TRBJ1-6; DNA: TGTGCCAGCACCGTCGCTGGGTCCGGGGCGAATTCACCCCTCCACTTT; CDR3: CASTVAGSGANSPLHF
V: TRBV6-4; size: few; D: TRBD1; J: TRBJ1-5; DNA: TGTGCCAGCAGCCCTATTTGGGACAGCGCGGGGCAGCCCCAGCATTTT; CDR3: CASSPIWDSAGQPQHF
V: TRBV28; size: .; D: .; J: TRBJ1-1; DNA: TGTGCCAGCAGACAAACGAATACTGAAGCTTTCTTT; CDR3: CASRQTNTEAFF
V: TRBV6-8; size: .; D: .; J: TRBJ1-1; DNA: TGTGCCAGCAGTAAGTCGAACACTGAAGCTTTCTTT; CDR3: CASSKSNTEAFF
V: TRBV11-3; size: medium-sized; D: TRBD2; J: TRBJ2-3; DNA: TGTGCCAGCAGCTCCCTGAGCGGGGGCCGCACAGATACGCAGTATTTT; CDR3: CASSSLSGGRTDTQYF
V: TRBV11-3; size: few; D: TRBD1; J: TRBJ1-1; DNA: TGTGCCAGCAGCTTAGGGGGAGGGGGCCCGAACACTGAAGCTTTCTTT; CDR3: CASSLGGGGPNTEAFF
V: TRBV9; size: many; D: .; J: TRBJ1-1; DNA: TGTGCCAGCAGCCCCGTGTACCCTGAAGCTTTCTTT; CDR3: CASSPVYPEAFF
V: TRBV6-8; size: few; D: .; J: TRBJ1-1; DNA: TGTGCCAGCAGCCGAGGGGGGGACACTGAAGCTTTCTTT; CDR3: CASSRGGDTEAFF
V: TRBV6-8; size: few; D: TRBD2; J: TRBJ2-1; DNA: TGTGCCAGCAGTGACTCGCGGGGGGGCAATGAGCAGTTCTTC; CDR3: CASSDSRGGNEQFF
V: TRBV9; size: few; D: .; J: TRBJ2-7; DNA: TGTGCCAGCTCGATACGACCGCTCGGGTACGAGCAGTACTTC; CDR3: CASSIRPLGYEQYF
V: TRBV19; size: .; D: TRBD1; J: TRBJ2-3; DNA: TGTGCCAGTAGTGCATCCGGGACAGGGTTAAGCGATACGCAGTATTTT; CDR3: CASSASGTGLSDTQYF
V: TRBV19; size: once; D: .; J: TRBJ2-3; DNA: TGTGCCAGTAGTATAGTCCCTCTGCCGTCCACAGATACGCAGTATTTT; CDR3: CASSIVPLPSTDTQYF
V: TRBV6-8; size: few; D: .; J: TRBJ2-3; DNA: TGTGCCAGCAGTTACAACGGCGGGAAGACAGATACGCAGTATTTT; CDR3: CASSYNGGKTDTQYF
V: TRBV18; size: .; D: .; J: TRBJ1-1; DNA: TGTGCCAGCTCACCCCTTGTGAGGGCTGAAGCTTTCTTT; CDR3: CASSPLVRAEAFF
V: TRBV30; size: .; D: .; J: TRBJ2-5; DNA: TGTGCCTGGGACGGGGGCCGAGACGAGGCCCAGTACTTC; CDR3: CAWDGGRDEAQYF
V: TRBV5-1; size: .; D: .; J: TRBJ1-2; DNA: TGCGCCAGCAGCCAAAGCTCAGAGGCCTATGGCTACACCTTC; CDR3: CASSQSSEAYGYTF
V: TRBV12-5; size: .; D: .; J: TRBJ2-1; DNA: TGTGCCAGCACCCCAGCGGCCAATGAGCAGTTCTTC; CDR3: CASTPAANEQFF
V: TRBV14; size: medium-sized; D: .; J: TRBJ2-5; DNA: TGTGCCAGCAGCCAAAGCCGTCGGCCCCTGGGGACCCAGTACTTC; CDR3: CASSQSRRPLGTQYF
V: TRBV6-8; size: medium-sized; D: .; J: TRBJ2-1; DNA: TGTGCCAGCAGGACAGCTCCCGGGGGCTACAATGAGCAGTTCTTC; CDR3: CASRTAPGGYNEQFF
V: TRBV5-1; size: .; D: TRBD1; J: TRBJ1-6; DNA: TGCGCCAGCAGCCACGGACAGGACTATTCACCCCTCCACTTT; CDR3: CASSHGQDYSPLHF
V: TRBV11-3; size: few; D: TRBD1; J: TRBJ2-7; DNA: TGTGCCAGCAGCGCGGCCGGGGACAGGTCCTACGAGCAGTACTTC; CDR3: CASSAAGDRSYEQYF
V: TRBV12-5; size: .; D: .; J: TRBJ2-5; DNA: TGTGCCAGCAAGGGGAGCGGCCAAGAGACCCAGTACTTC; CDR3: CASKGSGQETQYF
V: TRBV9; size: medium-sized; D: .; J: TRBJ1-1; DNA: TGTGCCAGCAGGCTCGACAGCAACACTGAAGCTTTCTTT; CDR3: CASRLDSNTEAFF
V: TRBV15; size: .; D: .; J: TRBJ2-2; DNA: TGTGCCACCAGCGCTGGGACCCTTTCTAACGGGGAGCTGTTTTTT; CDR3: CATSAGTLSNGELFF
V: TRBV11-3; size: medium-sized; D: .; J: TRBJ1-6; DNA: TGTGCCAGCAGCACCGGGTTCCTTCCTGAACCCCTCCACTTT; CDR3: CASSTGFLPEPLHF
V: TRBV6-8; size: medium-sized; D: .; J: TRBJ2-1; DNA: TGTGCCAGCAGTTACGACTCCGGACAGCTCTCCTACAATGAGCAGTTCTTC; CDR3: CASSYDSGQLSYNEQFF
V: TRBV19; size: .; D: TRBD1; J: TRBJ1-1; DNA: TGTGCCAGTAGTTCGGGACAGAAGGACACTGAAGCTTTCTTT; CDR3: CASSSGQKDTEAFF
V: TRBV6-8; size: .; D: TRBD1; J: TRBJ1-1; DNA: TGTGCCAGATATAGCAGGGGGAGTGCTGAAGCTTTCTTT; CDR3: CARYSRGSAEAFF
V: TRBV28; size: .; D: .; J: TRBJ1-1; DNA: TGTGCCAGCACCCCCGGTGATAACACTGAAGCTTTCTTT; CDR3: CASTPGDNTEAFF
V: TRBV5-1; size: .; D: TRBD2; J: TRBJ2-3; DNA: TGCGCCAGCAGCCCGCGGACTAGCGGGTACACAGATACGCAGTATTTT; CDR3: CASSPRTSGYTDTQYF
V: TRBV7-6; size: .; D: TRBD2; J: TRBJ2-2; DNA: TGTGCCAGCAGCTTCGCGGGGGGGATAGGCACCGGGGAGCTGTTTTTT; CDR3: CASSFAGGIGTGELFF
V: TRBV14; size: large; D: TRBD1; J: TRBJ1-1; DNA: TGTGCCAGCAGCTCGACAGGGGGCTCGGGCACTGAAGCTTTCTTT; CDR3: CASSSTGGSGTEAFF
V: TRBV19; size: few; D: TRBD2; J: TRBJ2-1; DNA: TGTGCCAGTAGTAGCGCGTCGGGACTAATAGTTAATGAGCAGTTCTTC; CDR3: CASSSASGLIVNEQFF
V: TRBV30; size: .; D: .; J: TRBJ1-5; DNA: TGTGCCTGGAGCTCCTCTGGACGAAACCAGCCCCAGCATTTT; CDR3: CAWSSSGRNQPQHF
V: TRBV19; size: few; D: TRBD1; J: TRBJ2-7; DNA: TGTGCCAGTAGTATCCCGGGACAGGGCTACGAGCAGTACTTC; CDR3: CASSIPGQGYEQYF
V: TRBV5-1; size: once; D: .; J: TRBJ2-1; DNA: TGCGCCAGCAGCTTGGCCGGAACTGGTGATGAGCAGTTCTTC; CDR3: CASSLAGTGDEQFF
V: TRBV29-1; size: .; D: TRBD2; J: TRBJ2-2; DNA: TGCAGCGCTTCGTATAGTTTCGGGAGGGGCACCGGGGAGCTGTTTTTT; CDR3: CSASYSFGRGTGELFF
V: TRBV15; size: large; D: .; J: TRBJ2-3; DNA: TGTGCCACCAGCGAAGGGACGGCGGCAAGGGATACGCAGTATTTT; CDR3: CATSEGTAARDTQYF
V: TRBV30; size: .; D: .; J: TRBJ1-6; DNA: TGTGCCTGGTGCTACGAAGGACAATCACCCCTCCACTTT; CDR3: CAWCYEGQSPLHF
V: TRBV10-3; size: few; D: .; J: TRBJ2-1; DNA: TGTGCCATCAGTGAGTCTCACAATGAGCAGTTCTTC; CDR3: CAISESHNEQFF
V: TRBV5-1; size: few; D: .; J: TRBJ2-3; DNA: TGCGCCAGCAGCCTCGGACAGATCACAGATACGCAGTATTTT; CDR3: CASSLGQITDTQYF
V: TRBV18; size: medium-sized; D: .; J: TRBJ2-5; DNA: TGTGCCAGCTCACCACGGTTGAAAGAGACCCAGTACTTC; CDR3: CASSPRLKETQYF
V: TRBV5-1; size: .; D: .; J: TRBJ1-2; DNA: TGCGCCAGCAGCTTGGTGGCAGGGGAGATCGATGGCTACACCTTC; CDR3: CASSLVAGEIDGYTF
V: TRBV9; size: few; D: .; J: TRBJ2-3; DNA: TGTGCCAGCAGCGCTTCGGGGGGCGGGCACCGGGTAGATACGCAGTATTTT; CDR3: CASSASGGGHRVDTQYF
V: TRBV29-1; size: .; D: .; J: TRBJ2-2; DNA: TGCAGCGTCCTAGGTGACGGGGGCTGGAACACCGGGGAGCTGTTTTTT; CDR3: CSVLGDGGWNTGELFF
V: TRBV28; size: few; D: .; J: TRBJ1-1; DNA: TGTGCCAGCAGTTTATCCGACAGGAACACTGAAGCTTTCTTT; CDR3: CASSLSDRNTEAFF
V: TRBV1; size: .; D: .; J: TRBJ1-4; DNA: TGCGCCAGCAGCCAAGCGGGTAGGGGAAGAAATGAAAAACTGTTTTTT; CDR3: CASSQAGRGRNEKLFF
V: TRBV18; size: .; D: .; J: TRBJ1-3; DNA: TGTGCCAGCTCACCCCCCGCAGGGGCCTACAGCTCTGGAAACACCATATATTTT; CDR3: CASSPPAGAYSSGNTIYF
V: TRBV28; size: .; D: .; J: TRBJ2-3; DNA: TGTGCCAGCAGCTTCCTCTCAGGCACAGATACGCAGTATTTT; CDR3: CASSFLSGTDTQYF
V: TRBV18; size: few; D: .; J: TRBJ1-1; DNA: TGTGCCAGCTCAACCAGGGCAGTGAACACTGAAGCTTTCTTT; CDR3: CASSTRAVNTEAFF